These T cell receptor beta chains were read from a single sample in a study of blood T cell repertoires in COVID-19. Repertoires were generated with immunoSEQ multiplex PCR, while TCRdb's copy carries only in-frame clones and drops some. This sample has some 130,000 clones; roughly 69% occur once, and the top ten carry 1.5% to 2%. Sequenced material: peripheral blood. These receptors originate from a woman aged 70-85 years with acute or convalescent COVID-19. The CDR3 runs from the conserved cysteine through the conserved F or W. Fields, in order: D gene, J gene, clone size, V gene, CDR3 DNA, CDR3 protein. The D gene is left open where the match is weak. Size is stated for part of the rows, as once, few or many counts, or as a class when the clone is expanded.

>.|TRBJ1-5|.|TRBV28
TGTGCCAGCAGTGTGGGGACGGGGGATAGTCAGCCCCAGCATTTT
CASSVGTGDSQPQHF
>.|TRBJ2-7|.|TRBV11-1
TGTGCCAGCAGCTCCGCGCTCCCGCCGAACGAGCAGTACTTC
CASSSALPPNEQYF
>.|TRBJ1-3|.|TRBV28
TGTGCCAGCAGTTTATCTAACTCTGGAAACACCATATATTTT
CASSLSNSGNTIYF
>TRBD1|TRBJ1-6|.|TRBV19
TGTGCCAGTAGTACCCAAACAGGGGCCAATTCACCCCTCCACTTT
CASSTQTGANSPLHF
>TRBD1|TRBJ2-5|.|TRBV27
TGTGCCAGCAAAAGGGACAGGGGGGGCCAAGAGACCCAGTACTTC
CASKRDRGGQETQYF
>TRBD1|TRBJ2-7|.|TRBV7-9
TGTGCCAGCAGCCGCACAGGGGGTAGCTCCTACGAGCAGTACTTC
CASSRTGGSSYEQYF
>.|TRBJ1-1|.|TRBV3-1/TRBV3-2
TGTGCCAGCAGCTTCGGTGGGGGGGCTGAAGCTTTCTTT
CASSFGGGAEAFF
>.|TRBJ1-1|.|TRBV5-1
TGCGCCAGCAACCGGGACACTGAACCTGAAGCTTTCTTT
CASNRDTEPEAFF
>TRBD2|TRBJ2-1|few|TRBV9
TGTGCCAGCAGCGTAGTGGCGGGAGGGGGAGAGCAGTTCTTC
CASSVVAGGGEQFF
>TRBD1|TRBJ1-4|few|TRBV15
TGTGCCACCAGCATAGGACAGGGGGCGGTTGAAAAACTGTTTTTT
CATSIGQGAVEKLFF
>TRBD2|TRBJ2-3|.|TRBV28
TGTGCCAGCAGGCGGACTAGCGGGAGGGCAGATACGCAGTATTTT
CASRRTSGRADTQYF
>.|TRBJ2-7|.|TRBV21-1
TGTGCCAGCAGCAAAGTTGGTTCAGACTCCTACGAGCAGTACTTC
CASSKVGSDSYEQYF
>.|TRBJ1-2|.|TRBV5-4
TGTGCCAGCAGCTCACCCACGACTAGGGGCCTGCATGGCTACACCTTC
CASSSPTTRGLHGYTF
>.|TRBJ2-2|.|TRBV5-4
TGTGCCAGCAGCCCATGGGGCGCGAACACCGGGGAGCTGTTTTTT
CASSPWGANTGELFF
>.|TRBJ2-7|.|TRBV30
TGTGCCTGGGACGTACAGGGCTACGAGCAGTACTTC
CAWDVQGYEQYF
>TRBD1|TRBJ2-3|once|TRBV9
TGTGCCAGCAGCTCTAACAGGGGGGCAGATACGCAGTATTTT
CASSSNRGADTQYF
>.|TRBJ2-7|.|TRBV4-1
TGCGCCAGCAGCCAAGGGACACCTTCCTCCTACGAGCAGTACTTC
CASSQGTPSSYEQYF
>.|TRBJ2-7|many|TRBV5-5
TGTGCCAGCAGCTTAAGGGGGTACGAGCAGTACTTC
CASSLRGYEQYF
>.|TRBJ2-2|.|TRBV9
TGTGCCAGCAGCGTTCGGCACTCAGGGGAAGGGGAGCTGTTTTTT
CASSVRHSGEGELFF
>.|TRBJ1-2|.|TRBV5-1
TGCGCCAGCAGCTTAGCAGGGGACTATGGCTACACCTTC
CASSLAGDYGYTF
>TRBD1|TRBJ1-5|.|TRBV2
TGTGCCACCGACCGGGACAGGGGAGGGGAGCCCCAGCATTTT
CATDRDRGGEPQHF
>.|TRBJ1-3|.|TRBV7-2
TGTGCCAGCAGCTCGTCGGCGGGCCTCGGCTCTGGAAACACCATATATTTT
CASSSSAGLGSGNTIYF
>.|TRBJ2-7|.|TRBV27
TGTGCCAGCAGTCCCTCCGACAAAGGCTACGAGCAGTACTTC
CASSPSDKGYEQYF
>.|TRBJ2-1|.|TRBV11-2
TGTGCCAGCAGCTCCCTGGCGGGGGCGGGGTCCTACAATGAGCAGTTCTTC
CASSSLAGAGSYNEQFF
>TRBD1|TRBJ2-2|few|TRBV7-2
TGTGCCAGCAGTTCGGACAGGGGGAGCACCGGGGAGCTGTTTTTT
CASSSDRGSTGELFF
>.|TRBJ2-6|.|TRBV5-1
TGCGCCAGCAGCCCTAGAGAGGCTGGGGCCAACGTCCTGACTTTC
CASSPREAGANVLTF
>TRBD1|TRBJ1-6|.|TRBV2
TGTGCCAGCGTTGGACAGGGGAATTCACCCCTCCACTTT
CASVGQGNSPLHF
>.|TRBJ1-2|.|TRBV6-1
TGTGCCAGCAGTGAACAGGGAACCCATGGCTACACCTTC
CASSEQGTHGYTF
>TRBD1|TRBJ2-3|.|TRBV19
TGTGCCAGTAGTAGGGGCAGGGGGTACACAGATACGCAGTATTTT
CASSRGRGYTDTQYF
>.|TRBJ1-6|.|TRBV6-1
TGTGCCAGCAGTGAGAGGGTTGATTCACCCCTCCACTTT
CASSERVDSPLHF
>.|TRBJ1-1|.|TRBV25-1
TGTGCCAGCAGTTACCCGGGGAACACTGAAGCTTTCTTT
CASSYPGNTEAFF
>.|TRBJ1-1|.|TRBV19
TGTGCCACCAGGGATACGAACACTGAAGCTTTCTTT
CATRDTNTEAFF
>TRBD1|TRBJ1-1|few|TRBV7-2
TGTGCCAGCAGCAATAACAGGGGGCTCACTGAAGCTTTCTTT
CASSNNRGLTEAFF
>.|TRBJ1-5|.|TRBV3-1/TRBV3-2
TGTGCCAGCAGCCAAGGAGGGCAGAATCAGCCCCAGCATTTT
CASSQGGQNQPQHF
>.|TRBJ1-1|few|TRBV10-3
TGTGCCATCAGTGAGTCGAGTAATCCGGGACCCGGGAGGGACACTGAAGCTTTCTTT
CAISESSNPGPGRDTEAFF
>.|TRBJ2-3|once|TRBV18
TGTGCCAGCTCACCATCGGTCACAGATACGCAGTATTTT
CASSPSVTDTQYF
>TRBD1|TRBJ1-2|once|TRBV5-4
TGTGCCAGCAGCCAAATGACAGGGGACTATGGCTACACCTTC
CASSQMTGDYGYTF
>TRBD2|TRBJ2-5|.|TRBV6-6
TGTGCCACCAAGAACCCGGGACTAGCGAGTCAAGAGACCCAGTACTTC
CATKNPGLASQETQYF
>TRBD1|TRBJ2-7|.|TRBV18
TGTGCCAGCTCACCAAATCGGGACAGCGCTCCTAAATTC
CASSPNRDSAPKF
>.|TRBJ2-5|.|TRBV19
TGTGCCAGTAGCAGGATACAAGAGACCCAGTACTTC
CASSRIQETQYF
>.|TRBJ2-1|once|TRBV20-1
TGCAGTGCTAGCACTCACAATGAGCAGTTCTTC
CSASTHNEQFF
>TRBD2|TRBJ2-3|.|TRBV11-3
TGTGCCAGCAGCTTAGATCCCAGACTAGCTAGCACAGATACGCAGTATTTT
CASSLDPRLASTDTQYF
>TRBD1|TRBJ1-2|.|TRBV27
TGTGCCAGCAGGTCCACAGGGGCGGGTGGCTACACCTTC
CASRSTGAGGYTF
>.|TRBJ1-5|.|TRBV2
TGTGCCAGCAAGGTCGGTCGGGAACGGGGCAATCAGCCCCAGCATTTT
CASKVGRERGNQPQHF
>.|TRBJ2-7|.|TRBV18
TGTGCCAGCTCACAAACGGGACACCCTTACGAGCAGTACTTC
CASSQTGHPYEQYF
>TRBD1|TRBJ1-2|.|TRBV2
TGTGCCAGCAGTGATCCCCGCAGGGGGCAAGGTGGCTACACCTTC
CASSDPRRGQGGYTF
>.|TRBJ1-1|.|TRBV6-6
TGTGCCAGCAGTTACTTTCCTTACAGCCCGAACACTGAAGCTTTCTTT
CASSYFPYSPNTEAFF
>.|TRBJ1-4|.|TRBV5-1
TGCGCCAGCAGCTTGGGGCAGGGAAGTGAAAAACTGTTTTTT
CASSLGQGSEKLFF